The source of this T cell receptor beta chain is a study of cytomegalovirus exposure and HLA in healthy donors. Study-wide results and limits: Solely CMV serostatus was available to characterize immune exposure. Several of the most significant clusters appeared, in a later analysis, to be linked to common viral pathogens.

Whereas donors were nominally healthy upon sampling, unrecorded immune exposures were probable. Germline V CDR1 and CDR2: GTSNPN, SVGIG (reference sequence). Trimming took 0 bases from V and 8 from J, leaving 13 bases between them. This CDR3 has 13 residues. Details on this clone: Its antigen is unidentified.

13 Jbeta primers and 60 Vbeta primers were used for the PCR. The method was immunoSEQ multiplex PCR; TCRdb's version includes in-frame clones alone and lacks a portion of them. The sample consists of roughly 150,000 clones, roughly 70% of them appearing once. This sequence was found in a man aged 30-40 years in good health and CMV-seropositive. The sequenced material came from PBMCs. The rearrangement uses TRBV30 and TRBJ1-1; D is perhaps TRBD1 (5 bases). The CDR3 loop reads CAWSVPLGAEAFF. DNA of the CDR3: TGTGCCTGGAGTGTACCGTTAGGGGCAGAAGCTTTCTTT.